Shown below are 10 T cell receptor beta chains from a single sample sequenced in a study of a mutant IDH1 vaccine in newly diagnosed glioma. Repertoires were generated with immunoSEQ multiplex PCR, while TCRdb's copy carries only in-frame clones and drops some. The sample includes about 92,000 clones, around four fifths of them seen just once. Time point given: baseline, week 1 (first vaccination visit). As to treatment: pre-vaccination baseline after standard-of-care therapy. The sample consisted of PBMCs, taken from a glioma patient treated with radiotherapy, temozolomide or both. These receptors were collected from a woman in her forties or fifties with glioma.

The chain is built from TRBV12-5 and TRBJ2-2; D unclear. This CDR3 comprises 12 residues. Trimming took 4 bases from V and 3 from J, leaving 3 bases between them. Germline V CDR1 and CDR2: LGHNT, FRNRAP. CDR3 protein: CASGSDTGELFF. The CDR3 DNA is TGTGCTAGTGGTTCAGACACCGGGGAGCTGTTTTTT.

The chain is built from TRBV6-1 and TRBJ2-7; perhaps TRBD1 as D (6 bases). The germline CDR1 and CDR2 sequences are MNHNS and SASEGT. Deletions cut 6 bases from V and 4 bases from J, with 19 bases between. The CDR3 extends over 15 amino acids. As DNA, the CDR3 is TGTGCCAGCAGCGCCTACGTCGGGACATCGTACGAGCAGTACTTC. Encoded protein: CASSAYVGTSYEQYF.

V usage is TRBV19 and J usage is TRBJ1-2; 8 nucleotides line up with TRBD1. CDR3 length: 16 residues. V shed 1 base and J 5 bases; nucleotides not matched to a gene: 9. Germline V gene data show CDR1 as LNHDA and CDR2 as SQIVND (reference sequence). The CDR3 DNA sequence: TGTGCCAGTAGTATAGGGCTGGACAGGGCTCGGTATGGCTACACCTTC. Translated: CASSIGLDRARYGYTF.

This chain joins TRBV9 and TRBJ1-2, with D possibly TRBD1 on 6 matching bases. The CDR3 has 16 amino acids. Germline CDR1 SGDLS, CDR2 YYNGEE. Trimming pared 4 bases from V and 3 bases from J, leaving 19 bases between. CDR3 bases: TGTGCCAGCAGCTCCGCAGGGGATTCTTGGGACTATGGCTACACCTTC. Protein product: CASSSAGDSWDYGYTF.

V and J are TRBV5-5 and TRBJ2-7; 7 bases match TRBD1. V was pared by 6 bases and J by 4 bases, with 10 bases of the junction left unmatched. CDR1 and CDR2 (germline): SGHKS, YYEKEE (reference sequence). This CDR3 comprises 14 residues. CDR3 in amino acids: CASTPSGQEYEQYF. CDR3 coding DNA: TGTGCCAGCACCCCTTCAGGACAGGAGTACGAGCAGTACTTC.

CDR3: CASSSGTLGYTF. DNA of the CDR3: TGTGCCAGTAGTAGCGGGACACTTGGCTACACCTTC. The chain employs TRBV19 and TRBJ1-2, with D tentatively TRBD1 (6 bases). The CDR3 is 12 amino acids. Germline lookup yields CDR1 LNHDA and CDR2 SQIVND (reference sequence). V was shortened by 4 bases and J by 7 bases, with 10 bases between the two germline ends.

The chain uses TRBV18 and TRBJ2-2; the D is unclear. The CDR3 consists of 13 residues. Trimming shortened V by 3 bases and J by 5 bases, and 7 bases separated the two germline ends. Germline CDR1 KGHSH, CDR2 LQKENI. CDR3 residues: CASSPPSTGELFF. The CDR3 DNA follows: TGTGCCAGCTCACCTCCCAGTACCGGGGAGCTGTTTTTT. The full variable domain, in which reference TRBV18 and TRBJ2-2 provide the parts outside the CDR3, is NAGVMQNPRHLVRRRGQEARLRCSPMKGHSHVYWYRQLPEEGLKFMVYLQKENIIDESGMPKERFSAEFPKEGPSILRIQQVVRGDSAAYFCASSPPSTGELFFGEGSRLTVL.

The chain uses TRBV6-5 and TRBJ1-1; D gene ambiguous. Trimming took off 4 bases at V and 1 base at J, with 10 bases between the two ends. This CDR3 region has 14 residues. Germline values: CDR1 MNHEY, CDR2 SVGAGI. The CDR3 sequence is CASSSEFRNTEAFF. The CDR3 region has the DNA TGTGCCAGCAGTTCCGAATTTCGGAACACTGAAGCTTTCTTT.

CDR3 bases: TGTGCCATCAGTGAGACGGAGGGCTACGAGCAGTACTTC. Residues: CAISETEGYEQYF. The genes are TRBV10-3 and TRBJ2-7, with D perhaps TRBD2 (6 bases). Germline V gene data show CDR1 as ENHRY and CDR2 as SYGVKD. CDR3 length equals 13 residues. V was pared by 2 bases and J by 3 bases, with 8 bases between.

The V call is TRBV30, the J call TRBJ2-5, with D perhaps given as TRBD1 or TRBD2 (5 bases each). Near its end, the DNA agrees better with TRBJ2-7, so the J call may be wrong. CDR1 is GTSNPN and CDR2 is SVGIG in the germline V gene (reference sequence). There are 12 residues in the CDR3. This CDR3 is CAWSGGSYEQYF. The CDR3 coding sequence is TGTGCCTGGAGTGGGGGGTCGTACGAGCAGTACTTC.